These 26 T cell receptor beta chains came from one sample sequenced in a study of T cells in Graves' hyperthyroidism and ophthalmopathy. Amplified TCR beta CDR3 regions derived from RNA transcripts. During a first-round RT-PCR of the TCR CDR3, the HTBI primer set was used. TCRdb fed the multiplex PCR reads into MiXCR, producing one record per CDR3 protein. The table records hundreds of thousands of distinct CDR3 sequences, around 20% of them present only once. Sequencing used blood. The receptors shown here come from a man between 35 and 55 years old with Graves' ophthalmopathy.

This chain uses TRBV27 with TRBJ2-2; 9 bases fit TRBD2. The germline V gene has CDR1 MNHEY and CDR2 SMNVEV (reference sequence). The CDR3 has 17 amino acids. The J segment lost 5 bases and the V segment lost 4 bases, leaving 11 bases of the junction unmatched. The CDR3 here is CASSYSRREGLTGELFF. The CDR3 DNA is TGTGCCAGCAGTTACTCCCGGCGGGAGGGCCTAACCGGGGAGCTGTTTTTT.

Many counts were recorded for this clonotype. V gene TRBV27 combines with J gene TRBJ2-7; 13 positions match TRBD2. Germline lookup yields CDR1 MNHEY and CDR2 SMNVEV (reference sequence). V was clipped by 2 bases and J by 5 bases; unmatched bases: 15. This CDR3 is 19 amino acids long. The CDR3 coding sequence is TGTGCCAGCAGTTTACGGATCATTGGAGGGACTAGCGGGACGCACGAGCAGTACTTC. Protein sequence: CASSLRIIGGTSGTHEQYF.

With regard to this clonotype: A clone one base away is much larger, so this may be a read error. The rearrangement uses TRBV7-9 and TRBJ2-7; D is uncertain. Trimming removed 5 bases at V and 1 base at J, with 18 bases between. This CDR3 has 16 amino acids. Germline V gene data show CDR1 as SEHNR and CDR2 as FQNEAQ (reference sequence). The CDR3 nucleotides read TGTGCCAGCAGCCTGGGAATAGGGTCGTCTTCCTACGAGCAGTACTTC. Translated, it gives CASSLGIGSSSYEQYF.

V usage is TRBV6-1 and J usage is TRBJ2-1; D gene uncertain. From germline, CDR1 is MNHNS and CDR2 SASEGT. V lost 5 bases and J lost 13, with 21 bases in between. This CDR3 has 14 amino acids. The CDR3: CASSPLLSLSEQFF. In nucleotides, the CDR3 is TGTGCCAGCAGTCCCCTACTCTCCTTGAGTGAACAGTTCTTC.

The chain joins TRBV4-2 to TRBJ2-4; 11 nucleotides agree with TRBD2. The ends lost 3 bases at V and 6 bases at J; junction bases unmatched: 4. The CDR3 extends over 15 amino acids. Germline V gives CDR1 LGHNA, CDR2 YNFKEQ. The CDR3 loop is CASSQGLADLNIQYF. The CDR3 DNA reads TGTGCCAGCAGCCAGGGACTAGCGGATTTAAACATTCAGTACTTC.

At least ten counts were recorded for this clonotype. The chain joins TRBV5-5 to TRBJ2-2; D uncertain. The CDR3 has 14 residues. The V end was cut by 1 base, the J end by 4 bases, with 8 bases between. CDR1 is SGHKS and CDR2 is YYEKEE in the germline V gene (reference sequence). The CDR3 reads CASSLQQLTGELFF. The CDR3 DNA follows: TGTGCCAGCAGCTTGCAACAACTCACCGGGGAGCTGTTTTTT.

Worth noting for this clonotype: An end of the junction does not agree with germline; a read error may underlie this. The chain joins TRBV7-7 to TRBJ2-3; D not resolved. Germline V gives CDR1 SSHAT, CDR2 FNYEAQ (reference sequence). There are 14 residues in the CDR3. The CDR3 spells CASSPGPSRDTQYF. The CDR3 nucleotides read TGTGCTAGCAGCCCTGGACCGTCCAGGGATACGCAGTATTTT.

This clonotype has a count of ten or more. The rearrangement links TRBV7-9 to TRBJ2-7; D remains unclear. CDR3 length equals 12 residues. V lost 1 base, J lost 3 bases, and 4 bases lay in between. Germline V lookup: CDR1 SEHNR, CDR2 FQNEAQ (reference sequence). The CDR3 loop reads CASSLEFYEQYF. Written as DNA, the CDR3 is TGTGCCAGCAGCTTAGAATTCTACGAGCAGTACTTC.

The CDR3 is CASSPGQAGDTQYF. DNA for the CDR3: TGTGCCAGCAGTCCAGGACAGGCGGGGGATACGCAGTATTTT. This chain links TRBV28 with TRBJ2-3, with D tentatively TRBD1 (7 bases). V was clipped by 5 bases and J by 6 bases, with 15 bases between them. From germline, CDR1 is MDHEN and CDR2 SYDVKM. The CDR3 totals 14 residues.

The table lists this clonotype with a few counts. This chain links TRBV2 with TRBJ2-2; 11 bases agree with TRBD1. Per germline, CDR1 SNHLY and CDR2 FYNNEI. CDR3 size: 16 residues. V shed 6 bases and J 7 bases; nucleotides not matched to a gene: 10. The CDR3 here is CASSHGQGARGGELFF. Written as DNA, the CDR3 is TGTGCCAGCAGCCACGGACAGGGGGCTCGGGGCGGGGAGCTGTTTTTT.

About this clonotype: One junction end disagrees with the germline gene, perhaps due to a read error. The CDR3: CASSPIDSQEAQYF. The CDR3 nucleotides read TGTGCCAGCTCACCAATTGACAGTCAAGAGGCCCAGTACTTC. The chain uses TRBV18 and TRBJ2-5, with D possibly TRBD1 on 5 matching bases. This CDR3 is 14 amino acids long. Per the germline V gene, CDR1 is KGHSH and CDR2 is LQKENI.

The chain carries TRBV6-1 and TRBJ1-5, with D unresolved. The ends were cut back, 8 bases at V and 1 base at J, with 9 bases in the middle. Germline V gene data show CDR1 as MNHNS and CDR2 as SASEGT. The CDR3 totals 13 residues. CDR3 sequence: CASDIVSNQPQHF. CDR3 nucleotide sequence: TGTGCCAGCGACATAGTCAGCAATCAGCCCCAGCATTTT.

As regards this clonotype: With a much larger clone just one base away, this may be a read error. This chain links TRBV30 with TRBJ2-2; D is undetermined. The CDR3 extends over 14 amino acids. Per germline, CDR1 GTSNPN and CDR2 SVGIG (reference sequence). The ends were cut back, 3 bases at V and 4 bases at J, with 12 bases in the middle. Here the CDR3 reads CAWRSGTITGELFF. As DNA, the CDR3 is TGTGCCTGGAGATCCGGTACGATCACCGGGGAGCTGTTTTTT.

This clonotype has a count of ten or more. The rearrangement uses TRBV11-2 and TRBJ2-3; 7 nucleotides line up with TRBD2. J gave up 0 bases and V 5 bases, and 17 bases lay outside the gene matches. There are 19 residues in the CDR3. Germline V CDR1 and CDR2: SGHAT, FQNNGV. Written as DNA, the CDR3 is TGTGCCAGCAGCCGGCGGGGGAGGGGAGGGATTACTAGCACAGATACGCAGTATTTT. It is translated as CASSRRGRGGITSTDTQYF.

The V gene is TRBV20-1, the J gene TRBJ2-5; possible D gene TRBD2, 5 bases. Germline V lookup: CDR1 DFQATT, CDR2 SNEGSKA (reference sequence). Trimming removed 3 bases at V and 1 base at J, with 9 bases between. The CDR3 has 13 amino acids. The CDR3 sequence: CSARKRGQETQYF. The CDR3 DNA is TGCAGTGCTAGGAAACGGGGCCAAGAGACCCAGTACTTC.

The CDR3 loop reads CASSSGLAGGPSSYEQYF. The CDR3 nucleotides are TGCGCCAGCAGCTCCGGACTAGCGGGGGGACCCAGCTCCTACGAGCAGTACTTC. The chain uses TRBV5-1 and TRBJ2-7, with 14 bases fitting TRBD2. The CDR3 is 18 residues long. J was trimmed by 0 bases and V by 3 bases; bases with no gene match: 8. Germline CDR1 SGHRS, CDR2 YFSETQ.

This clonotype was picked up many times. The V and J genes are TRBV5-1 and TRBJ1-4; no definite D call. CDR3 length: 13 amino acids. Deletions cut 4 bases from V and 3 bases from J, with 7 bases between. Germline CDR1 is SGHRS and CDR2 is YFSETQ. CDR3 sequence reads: CASSRWPNEKLFF. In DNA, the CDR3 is TGCGCCAGCAGCCGTTGGCCTAATGAAAAACTGTTTTTT.

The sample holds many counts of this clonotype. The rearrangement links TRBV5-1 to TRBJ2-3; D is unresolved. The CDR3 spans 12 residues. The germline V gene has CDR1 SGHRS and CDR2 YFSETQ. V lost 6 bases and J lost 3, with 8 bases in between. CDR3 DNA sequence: TGCGCCAGCAAGCTGGGGACAGATACGCAGTATTTT. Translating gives CASKLGTDTQYF. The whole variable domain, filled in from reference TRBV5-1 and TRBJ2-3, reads KAGVTQTPRYLIKTRGQQVTLSCSPISGHRSVSWYQQTPGQGLQFLFEYFSETQRNKGNFPGRFSGRQFSNSRSEMNVSTLELGDSALYLCASKLGTDTQYFGPGTRLTVL.

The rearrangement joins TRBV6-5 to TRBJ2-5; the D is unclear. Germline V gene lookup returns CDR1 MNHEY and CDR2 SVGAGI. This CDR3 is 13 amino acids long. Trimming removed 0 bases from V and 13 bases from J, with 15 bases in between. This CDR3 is CASSYSILSFPYF. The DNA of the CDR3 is TGTGCCAGCAGTTACTCGATATTGTCCTTTCCGTACTTC.

The CDR3 region has the DNA TGTGCCTGGAGTCAGGGTGTTGGGCAACCCCAGCATTTT. Translated: CAWSQGVGQPQHF. The V call is TRBV30, the J call TRBJ1-5; weak D call: TRBD1 (5 bases). There are 13 residues in the CDR3. CDR1 is GTSNPN and CDR2 is SVGIG in the germline V gene (reference sequence). The V end was cut by 2 bases, the J end by 10 bases, with 15 bases between. The full variable domain, completed using reference TRBV30 and TRBJ1-5, is SQTIHQWPATLVQPVGSPLSLECTVEGTSNPNLYWYRQAAGRGLQLLFYSVGIGQISSEVPQNLSASRPQDRQFILSSKKLLLSDSGFYLCAWSQGVGQPQHFGDGTRLSIL.

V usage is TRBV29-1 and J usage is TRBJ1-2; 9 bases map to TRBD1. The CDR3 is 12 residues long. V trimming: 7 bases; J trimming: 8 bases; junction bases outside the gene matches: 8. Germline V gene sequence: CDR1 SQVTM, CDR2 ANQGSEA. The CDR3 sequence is CSGLQGAGGYTF. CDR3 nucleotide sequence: TGCAGCGGCCTACAGGGGGCTGGAGGCTACACCTTC.

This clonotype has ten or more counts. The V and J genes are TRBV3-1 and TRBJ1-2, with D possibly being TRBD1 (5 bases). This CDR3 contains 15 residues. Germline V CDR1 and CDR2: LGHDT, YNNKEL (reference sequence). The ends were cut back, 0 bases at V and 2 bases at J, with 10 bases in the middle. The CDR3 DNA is TGTGCCAGCAGCCAAGATCTGGGGACCAACTATGGCTACACCTTC. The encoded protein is CASSQDLGTNYGYTF.

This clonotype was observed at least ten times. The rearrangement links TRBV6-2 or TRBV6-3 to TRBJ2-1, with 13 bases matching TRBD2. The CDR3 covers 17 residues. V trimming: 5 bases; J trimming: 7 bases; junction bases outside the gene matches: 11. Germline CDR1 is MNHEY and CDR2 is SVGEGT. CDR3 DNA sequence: TGTGCCAGCAGTCTGTCCGGGACTAGCGGGATCAAGAATGAGCAGTTCTTC. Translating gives CASSLSGTSGIKNEQFF.

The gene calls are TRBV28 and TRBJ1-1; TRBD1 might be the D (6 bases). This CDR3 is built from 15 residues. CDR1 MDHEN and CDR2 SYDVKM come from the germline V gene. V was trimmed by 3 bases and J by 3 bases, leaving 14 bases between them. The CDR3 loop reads CASSFRGEVDTEAFF. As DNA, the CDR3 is TGTGCCAGCAGTTTTAGGGGGGAGGTGGACACTGAAGCTTTCTTT.

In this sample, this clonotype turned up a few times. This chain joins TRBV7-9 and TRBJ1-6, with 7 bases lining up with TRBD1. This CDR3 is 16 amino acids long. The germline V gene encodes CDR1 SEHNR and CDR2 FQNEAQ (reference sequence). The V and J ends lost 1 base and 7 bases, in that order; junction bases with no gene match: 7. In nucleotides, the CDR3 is TGTGCCAGCAGCTTAGGTCGGACAGGTACCAATTCACCCCTCCACTTT. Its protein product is CASSLGRTGTNSPLHF. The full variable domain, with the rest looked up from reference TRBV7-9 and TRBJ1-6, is DTGVSQNPRHKITKRGQNVTFRCDPISEHNRLYWYRQTLGQGPEFLTYFQNEAQLEKSRLLSDRFSAERPKGSFSTLEIQRTEQGDSAMYLCASSLGRTGTNSPLHFGNGTRLTVT.

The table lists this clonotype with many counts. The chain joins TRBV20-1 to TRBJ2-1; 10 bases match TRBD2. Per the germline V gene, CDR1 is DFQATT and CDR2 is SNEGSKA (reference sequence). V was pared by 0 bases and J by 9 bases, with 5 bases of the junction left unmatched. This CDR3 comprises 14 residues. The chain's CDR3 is CSARDPSGRVEQFF. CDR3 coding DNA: TGCAGTGCTAGAGATCCGAGCGGGAGGGTTGAGCAGTTCTTC.